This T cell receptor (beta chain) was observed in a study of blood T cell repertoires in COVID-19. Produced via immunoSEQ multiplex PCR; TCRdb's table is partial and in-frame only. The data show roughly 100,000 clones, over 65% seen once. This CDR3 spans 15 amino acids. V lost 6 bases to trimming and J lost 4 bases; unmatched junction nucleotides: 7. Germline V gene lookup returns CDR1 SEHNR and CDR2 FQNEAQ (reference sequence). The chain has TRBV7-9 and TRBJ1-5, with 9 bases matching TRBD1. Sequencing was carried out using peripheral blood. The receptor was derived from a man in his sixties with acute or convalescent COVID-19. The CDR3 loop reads CASSPGTGKNQPQHF. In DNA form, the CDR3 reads TGTGCCAGCAGTCCCGGGACAGGGAAGAATCAGCCCCAGCATTTT.